This entry features one TCR beta chain sequence. Its cognate antigen is unknown. Clones were sequenced by immunoSEQ multiplex PCR, and TCRdb holds only the in-frame ones, with some missing. The data contain some 400,000 clones, approximately 91% of them singletons. The CDR3 spans 16 residues. Germline V gives CDR1 MDHEN, CDR2 SYDVKM. This specimen belongs to a study of Ad26.COV2.S vaccination and SARS-CoV-2 variants. Broader study findings: In TCR breadth and depth analyses, total T cell responses may have been underestimated. Vaccinees showed greater spike-specific TCR breadth than placebo recipients.

This sample's treatment: around 19 received Ad26.COV2.S at low or high dose, single or two shots; about 5 received placebo; per-sample allocation not given. Specimen acquisition occurred on day 63 following the initial vaccine or placebo injection. The chain carries TRBV28 and TRBJ2-7, with D hard to call. The end of the DNA aligns better with TRBJ2-1, so the J call may be wrong. The sequence was obtained from a person between 18 and 65 years old who received the Ad26.COV2.S COVID-19 vaccine or a placebo. Material: peripheral blood, obtained in a trial of Ad26.COV2.S vaccine versus placebo. The CDR3 sequence: CASSLSARLTYNEQFF. The DNA for the CDR3 is TGTGCCAGCAGTTTATCGGCTAGGTTGACCTACAATGAGCAGTTCTTC.